This TCR beta chain is from a study of identical twins. Study-level results: The study reached conclusions through statistical analysis that was cross-sectional, not following the same donors. Sharing of beta out-of-frame sequences by twins showed a weaker excess. For cord blood, abundant beta clonotypes had fewer insertions, unlike memory repertoires, which showed none.

One entry per CDR3 protein, called by TCRdb with MiXCR from the 5' RACE reads. The sample shows 1.5 million to 2 million distinct CDR3 sequences, around 29% of them seen only once. This CDR3 comprises 12 residues. Germline values: CDR1 DFQATT, CDR2 SNEGSKA (reference sequence). Note on this clonotype: Its antigen is unknown.

V usage is TRBV20-1 and J usage is TRBJ1-2; no definite D call. The source of this sequence is a newborn girl in good health. The sequenced sample consisted of cord blood. DNA of the CDR3: TGCAGCGAGAGAGTGGAGGGTGATGGCTACACCTTC. Protein: CSERVEGDGYTF.